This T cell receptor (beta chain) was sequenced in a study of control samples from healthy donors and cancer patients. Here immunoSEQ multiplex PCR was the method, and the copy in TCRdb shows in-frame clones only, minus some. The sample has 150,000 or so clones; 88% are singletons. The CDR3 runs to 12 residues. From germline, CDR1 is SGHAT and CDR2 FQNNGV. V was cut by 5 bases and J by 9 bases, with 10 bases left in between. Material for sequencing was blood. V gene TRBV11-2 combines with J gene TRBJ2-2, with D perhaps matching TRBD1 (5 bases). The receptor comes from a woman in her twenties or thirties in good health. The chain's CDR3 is CASSVVGRELFF. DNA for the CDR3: TGTGCCAGCAGCGTTGTGGGGCGGGAGCTGTTTTTT.